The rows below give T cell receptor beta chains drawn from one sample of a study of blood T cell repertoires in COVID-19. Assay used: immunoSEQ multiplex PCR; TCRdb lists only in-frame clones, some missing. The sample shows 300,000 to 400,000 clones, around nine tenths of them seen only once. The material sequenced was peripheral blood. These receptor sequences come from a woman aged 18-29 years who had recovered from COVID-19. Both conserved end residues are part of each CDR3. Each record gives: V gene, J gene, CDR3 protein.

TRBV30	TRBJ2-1	CAWNGPGLAGPSSYNEQFF
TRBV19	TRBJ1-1	CASSIDHRAQNTEAFF
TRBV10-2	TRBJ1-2	CAGQGGKGQVYYGYTF
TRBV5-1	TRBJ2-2	CASSSSSVAGELFF
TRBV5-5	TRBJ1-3	CASSYAQGIGNTIYF
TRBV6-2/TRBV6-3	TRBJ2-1	CASTPPGTSDEQFF
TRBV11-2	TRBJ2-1	CASSRLGLAVYEQFF
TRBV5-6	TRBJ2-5	CASSLPTAQETQYF
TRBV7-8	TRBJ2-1	CASSLWVSGSSYNEQFF
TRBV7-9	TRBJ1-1	CASSLAVAGLGLAFF
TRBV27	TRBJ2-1	CASRYAAGRNDEQFF
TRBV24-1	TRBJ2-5	CATSARETQETQYF
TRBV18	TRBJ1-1	CASSPPRVENTEAFF
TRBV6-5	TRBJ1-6	CASSYNQDSQSPLHF
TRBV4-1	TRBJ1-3	CASSSRTGGNLNSGNTIYF
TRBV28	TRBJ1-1	CASSSPRTGRTEAFF
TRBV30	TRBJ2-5	CAWSVSLGGRAETQYF
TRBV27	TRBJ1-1	CASKPRTGENTEAFF
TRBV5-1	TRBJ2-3	CASSLSSGTDTQYF
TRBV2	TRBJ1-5	CASSRAAGEGRPQHF
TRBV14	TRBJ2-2	CASSQDRGLPTGELFF
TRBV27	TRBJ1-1	CASSRGTEAFF
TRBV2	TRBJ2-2	CASDVAGGNTGELFF
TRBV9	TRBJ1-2	CASSGQGHGYTF
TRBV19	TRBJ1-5	CASSIPGQGREPQHF
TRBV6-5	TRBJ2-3	CASNTHGRADTQYF
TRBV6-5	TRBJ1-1	CASSYGGENTEAFF
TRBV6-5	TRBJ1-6	CASRGGALWALHF
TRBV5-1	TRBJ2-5	CASSPKDRAVETQYF
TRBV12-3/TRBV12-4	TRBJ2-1	CASSFSAYNEQFF
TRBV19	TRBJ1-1	CASSTPHRANTEAFF
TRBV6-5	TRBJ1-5	CASSLGTGYGQPQHF
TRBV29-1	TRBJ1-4	CSVLGDTATNEKLFF
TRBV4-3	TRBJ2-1	CASSRGLAGGLKSYNEQFF
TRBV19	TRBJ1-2	CASRQLNYGYTF
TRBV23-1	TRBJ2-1	CASSRRGPSYNEQFF